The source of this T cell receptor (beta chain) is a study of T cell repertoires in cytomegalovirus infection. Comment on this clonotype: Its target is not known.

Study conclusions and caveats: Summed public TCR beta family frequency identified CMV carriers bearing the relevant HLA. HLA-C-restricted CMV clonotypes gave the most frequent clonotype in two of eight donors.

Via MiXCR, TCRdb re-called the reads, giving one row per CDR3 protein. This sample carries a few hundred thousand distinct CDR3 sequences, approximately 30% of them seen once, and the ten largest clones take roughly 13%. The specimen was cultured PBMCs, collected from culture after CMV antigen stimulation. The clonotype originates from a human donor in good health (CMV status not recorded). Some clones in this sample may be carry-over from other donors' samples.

CDR3 protein: CASSPGGGGNEQFF. The CDR3, as DNA: TGTGCCAGCAGTCCGGGCGGTGGGGGCAATGAGCAGTTCTTC. This sequence joins TRBV7-9 and TRBJ2-1; the D call may be TRBD1 or TRBD2 (5 bases each). There are 14 residues in the CDR3. V dropped 6 bases and J dropped 6 bases, with 15 bases sitting between them. In germline, CDR1 is SEHNR, CDR2 FQNEAQ (reference sequence).